This T cell receptor (beta chain) was identified during a study of shared clonotypes between healthy human individuals. Points from the study as a whole: The study found lower generation probabilities in non-shared clonotypes than in those shared by all four donors. Larger estimated richness was generally recorded for naive subsets relative to memory subsets.

A note on this clone: Antigen: not known.

The germline V gene encodes CDR1 SGHTA and CDR2 FQGNSA. The CDR3 runs to 15 residues. The V end was cut by 5 bases, the J end by 0 bases, with 14 bases between. Produced via immunoSEQ multiplex PCR; TCRdb's table is partial and in-frame only. In the table there are approximately 2.5 million clones, roughly 93% of which are singletons. Input material: naive CD4+ T cells from PBMCs. Indicated subset: CD45RA+ positively selected. The rearrangement links TRBV7-2 to TRBJ2-7; D uncertain. The TCR comes from a young man in good health. Some clones in this sample may be carry-over from other donors' samples. The CDR3 DNA follows: TGTGCCAGCAGCAACCGACCAGGTTCCTCCTACGAGCAGTACTTC. Amino acid sequence: CASSNRPGSSYEQYF. Supplemented by reference TRBV7-2 and TRBJ2-7, the full variable domain reads GAGVSQSPSNKVTEKGKDVELRCDPISGHTALYWYRQSLGQGLEFLIYFQGNSAPDKSGLPSDRFSAERTGGSVSTLTIQRTQQEDSAVYLCASSNRPGSSYEQYFGPGTRLTVT.